This T cell receptor beta chain was captured in a study of control samples from healthy donors and cancer patients. Here immunoSEQ multiplex PCR was the method, and the copy in TCRdb shows in-frame clones only, minus some. The sample holds roughly 100,000 clones, around 83% seen once. Germline values: CDR1 MDHEN, CDR2 SYDVKM. This CDR3 comprises 13 residues. V was cut by 6 bases and J by 7 bases, with 15 bases left in between. The V call is TRBV28, the J call TRBJ1-2, with a weak D call TRBD1 (6 bases). The receptor was isolated from a woman aged 50 to 60 in good health. The sample was blood. DNA of the CDR3: TGTGCCAGCAGCCCAAACCTCAGGGGTGGCTACACCTTC. It is translated as CASSPNLRGGYTF.